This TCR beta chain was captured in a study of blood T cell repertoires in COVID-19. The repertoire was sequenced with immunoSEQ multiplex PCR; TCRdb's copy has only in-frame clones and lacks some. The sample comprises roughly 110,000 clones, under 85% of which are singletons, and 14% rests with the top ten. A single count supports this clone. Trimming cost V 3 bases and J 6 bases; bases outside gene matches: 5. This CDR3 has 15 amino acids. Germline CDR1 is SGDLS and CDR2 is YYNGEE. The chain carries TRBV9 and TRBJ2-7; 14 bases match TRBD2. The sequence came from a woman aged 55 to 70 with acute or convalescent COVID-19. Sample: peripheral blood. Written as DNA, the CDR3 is TGTGCCAGCAGCGACAGGGGACTAGCGGGAGTCGAGCAGTACTTC. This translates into CASSDRGLAGVEQYF.